This T cell receptor beta chain was captured in a study of cytomegalovirus exposure and HLA in healthy donors. Study-wide results and caveats: Later analysis revealed greater clonal expansion in HLA-associated TCR beta chains than in equally common others. Sequences of the TCR beta chain were said to predict the HLA-A and HLA-B alleles of most subjects accurately. Reports showed the classifier diagnosing cytomegalovirus status with high specificity and sensitivity. A missense variant in DCLRE1C was later tied to TCR beta V- and J-gene trimming.

Details on this clone: The antigen is undetermined.

From germline, CDR1 is SGHVS and CDR2 FQNEAQ. CDR3 length: 12 residues. With 5 bases removed from V and 8 bases from J, the gap between germline ends came to 13 bases. Amplification used 60 Vbeta primers and 13 Jbeta primers. Produced via immunoSEQ multiplex PCR; TCRdb's table is partial and in-frame only. This sample has roughly 65,000 clones; 60% to 70% occur once, and the top ten carry 17%. Sequenced: PBMCs. V is TRBV7-8 and J is TRBJ2-7; D possibly corresponds to TRBD1 (6 bases). This sequence originates from a man aged 35-49 years in good health and CMV-seropositive. The CDR3 DNA sequence: TGTGCCAGCAGCCCGGACAGTGGAAAGCAGTACTTC. It codes for CASSPDSGKQYF.